Below are 12 T cell receptor beta chains sequenced from a single sample in a study of human T cells and chemical hapten exposure. Researchers extracted total RNA from unfractionated whole blood. TCRdb redid the calling of the 5' RACE reads with MiXCR, one entry per CDR3 protein. The data show tens of thousands of distinct CDR3 sequences, 15% to 20% seen once. These receptors were taken from a female donor in good health.

This clonotype was seen more than once but under ten times. The chain uses TRBV7-2 and TRBJ2-3; D gene unclear. This CDR3 is built from 14 residues. Germline V gives CDR1 SGHTA, CDR2 FQGNSA. V was clipped by 1 base and J by 2 bases, with 7 bases between them. CDR3 residues: CASSLGRATDTQYF. The CDR3 DNA follows: TGTGCCAGCAGCTTAGGCCGCGCCACAGATACGCAGTATTTT. Using reference TRBV7-2 and TRBJ2-3 for the parts outside the CDR3, the full variable domain is GAGVSQSPSNKVTEKGKDVELRCDPISGHTALYWYRQSLGQGLEFLIYFQGNSAPDKSGLPSDRFSAERTGGSVSTLTIQRTQQEDSAVYLCASSLGRATDTQYFGPGTRLTVL.

The sample holds a few counts of this clonotype. This rearrangement joins TRBV10-3 to TRBJ2-5; TRBD1 is a possible D gene (7 bases). Trimming took off 6 bases at V and 2 bases at J, with 10 bases between the two ends. The CDR3 loop spans 13 amino acids. CDR1 is ENHRY and CDR2 is SYGVKD in the germline V gene. CDR3 sequence (DNA): TGTGCCATCAGGGGGGGACAGCAAGAGACCCAGTACTTC. Translating it yields CAIRGGQQETQYF.

In its sample, this clonotype was seen a few times. This chain connects TRBV5-1 to TRBJ2-3; 9 nucleotides align to TRBD2. V lost 1 base, J lost 5 bases, and 5 bases stayed unmatched. The length of the CDR3 is 15 residues. The germline CDR1 and CDR2 sequences are SGHRS and YFSETQ. In nucleotides, the CDR3 is TGCGCCAGCAGCTTGAGGGGACTAGCAAAAGATACGCAGTATTTT. Amino acids: CASSLRGLAKDTQYF.

This clonotype was counted a few times. V is TRBV7-2 and J is TRBJ1-6, with 7 bases aligning to TRBD1. Germline loops: CDR1 SGHTA, CDR2 FQGNSA. Trimming removed 7 bases from V and 6 bases from J; junction bases left unmatched: 3. The length of the CDR3 is 13 residues. Here the CDR3 DNA reads TGTGCCAGCAAGGACAGGTCTAATTCACCCCTCCACTTT. Protein: CASKDRSNSPLHF.

The rearrangement uses TRBV3-1 and TRBJ2-3; a weak D match, TRBD2 (6 bases). The CDR3 extends over 14 amino acids. V was cut by 0 bases and J by 5 bases, with 9 bases left in between. Germline values: CDR1 LGHDT, CDR2 YNNKEL (reference sequence). CDR3 sequence (DNA): TGTGCCAGCAGCCAAGACACCGGGGGAGATACGCAGTATTTT. This translates into CASSQDTGGDTQYF.

The chain links TRBV12-3 or TRBV12-4 to TRBJ2-3, with TRBD2 as a possible D gene (6 bases). Trimming removed 3 bases from V and 0 bases from J, with 13 bases in between. The CDR3 runs to 16 residues. Written as DNA, the CDR3 is TGTGCCAGCAGTTTCGGAAACGGGGGTAGCACAGATACGCAGTATTTT. It specifies CASSFGNGGSTDTQYF.

The chain combines TRBV24-1 with TRBJ1-2, with 9 bases aligning to TRBD1. Germline CDR1 KGHDR, CDR2 SFDVKD. This CDR3 is built from 14 residues. The V segment lost 10 bases and the J segment 1 base; nucleotides outside the gene matches: 6. The CDR3 reads CATSPGQGNYGYTF. CDR3 bases: TGTGCCACTTCACCGGGACAGGGTAACTATGGCTACACCTTC.

The rearrangement uses TRBV9 and TRBJ2-7; 9 bases fit TRBD2. Unmatched junction bases numbered 7, after V lost 4 bases and J lost 2 bases. Germline V lookup: CDR1 SGDLS, CDR2 YYNGEE. This CDR3 region has 15 residues. The CDR3 DNA follows: TGTGCCAGCAGCCCAGGGACTAGCTTACCCTACGAGCAGTACTTC. It specifies CASSPGTSLPYEQYF. The whole variable domain, remainder taken from reference TRBV9 and TRBJ2-7, is DSGVTQTPKHLITATGQRVTLRCSPRSGDLSVYWYQQSLDQGLQFLIQYYNGEERAKGNILERFSAQQFPDLHSELNLSSLELGDSALYFCASSPGTSLPYEQYFGPGTRLTVT.

V is TRBV20-1 and J is TRBJ2-3; 11 nucleotides align to TRBD1. J was trimmed by 5 bases and V by 3 bases; bases with no gene match: 10. CDR3 length equals 16 residues. Per germline, CDR1 DFQATT and CDR2 SNEGSKA (reference sequence). The DNA of the CDR3 is TGCAGTGCTAGGACCCCCGGGACAGGGGGTGAAGATACGCAGTATTTT. This codes for CSARTPGTGGEDTQYF.

This clonotype was detected only a few times. The chain combines TRBV5-4 with TRBJ2-1; D is possibly TRBD1 (5 bases). The germline V gene encodes CDR1 SGHNT and CDR2 YYREEE (reference sequence). V was shortened by 4 bases and J by 1 base, with 12 bases between the two germline ends. The CDR3 covers 15 residues. The CDR3 spells CASSPLGPSYNEQFF. CDR3 sequence (DNA): TGTGCCAGCAGCCCCCTGGGGCCTTCCTACAATGAGCAGTTCTTC.

This clonotype has only a few counts. The V and J genes are TRBV5-1 and TRBJ1-6; no clear D gene. Looked up from germline, CDR1 is SGHRS and CDR2 is YFSETQ. The ends were cut back, 5 bases at V and 6 bases at J, with 15 bases in the middle. This CDR3 spans 15 amino acids. CDR3 DNA sequence: TGCGCCAGCAGGGCAGATCCTTCGCCTAATTCACCCCTCCACTTT. It translates to CASRADPSPNSPLHF.

The chain employs TRBV6-1 and TRBJ2-3, with unresolved D. V dropped 2 bases and J dropped 4 bases, with 10 bases sitting between them. CDR3 length: 14 amino acids. Germline CDR1 MNHNS, CDR2 SASEGT. The CDR3 DNA is TGTGCCAGCAGTGAATATATACCCCCAGATACGCAGTATTTT. The encoded protein is CASSEYIPPDTQYF.